The clone carrying this T cell receptor beta chain was picked up a small number of times. The entry originates in a study of control samples from healthy donors and cancer patients. The repertoire was sequenced with immunoSEQ multiplex PCR; TCRdb's copy has only in-frame clones and lacks some. The sample lists roughly 100,000 clones; around 89% were seen once. Trimming pared 2 bases from V and 7 bases from J, leaving 14 bases between. The CDR3 sequence is 14 residues long. Germline CDR1 and CDR2: MNHEY and SMNVEV (reference sequence). The source of this sequence is a man in his 60s with lung cancer. The sequencing sample was made of PBMCs. V and J are TRBV27 and TRBJ2-5; the D is unclear. CDR3 sequence (DNA): TGTGCCAGCAGTTTAAACAGACCGTATATGACCCAGTACTTC. This sequence encodes CASSLNRPYMTQYF.